The 7 T cell receptor beta chains in this list originate from one sample, sequenced in a study of blood T cell repertoires in COVID-19 (TCRdb year 2020). Libraries came from the immunoSEQ multiplex PCR assay. TCRdb provides this immuneACCESS table in a form limited to in-frame rearrangements. Some clones are lacking; in checked studies, under half of them reflect an unresolved V gene, and why the rest are absent is not known. The sample table shows about 140,000 clones, and just under 85% are seen once. The ten largest clonotypes hold approximately 3% of the sample. Sequences were obtained from PBMCs or T cells enriched from blood (not recorded which). These receptors were taken from a woman aged 45 to 65 with acute COVID-19.

The J gene is TRBJ2-5, the V gene TRBV13; 14 nucleotides agree with TRBD2. CDR3 length: 16 amino acids. V shed 6 bases and J 5 bases; nucleotides not matched to a gene: 8. CDR1 is PRHDT, CDR2 FYEKMQ, per germline (reference sequence). CDR3 coding DNA: TGTGCCAGCAGTCCCGGGACTAGCGGGAGATTTGAGACCCAGTACTTC. Amino acid sequence: CASSPGTSGRFETQYF.

The chain recombines TRBV5-5 with TRBJ1-4; tentative D call: TRBD1 (6 bases). The CDR3 spans 15 residues. Germline assignment: CDR1 SGHKS and CDR2 YYEKEE (reference sequence). The V and J ends lost 3 bases and 0 bases respectively, with 9 bases between them. The CDR3 DNA is TGTGCCAGCAGCTGGCAGGGGACAACTAATGAAAAACTGTTTTTT. Its protein is CASSWQGTTNEKLFF. The entire variable domain, with the rest obtained from reference TRBV5-5 and TRBJ1-4, is as follows: DAGVTQSPTHLIKTRGQQVTLRCSPISGHKSVSWYQQVLGQGPQFIFQYYEKEERGRGNFPDRFSARQFPNYSSELNVNALLLGDSALYLCASSWQGTTNEKLFFGSGTQLSVL.

The rearrangement links TRBV29-1 to TRBJ1-4; TRBD1 matches at 10 bases. This CDR3 has 13 residues. With 7 bases clipped from V and 10 bases from J, the junction kept 9 bases outside the gene matches. Germline assignment: CDR1 SQVTM and CDR2 ANQGSEA. CDR3 protein: CSAGTGELGKLFF. Written as DNA, the CDR3 is TGCAGCGCGGGGACAGGGGAATTGGGAAAACTGTTTTTT.

This clone was found a few times. The chain couples TRBV18 to TRBJ1-6, with 8 bases fitting TRBD1. The CDR3 is 14 residues long. In germline, CDR1 is KGHSH, CDR2 LQKENI. Trimming removed 3 bases from V and 10 bases from J; junction bases left unmatched: 5. The CDR3 is CASSPDRAGSPLHF. The CDR3 coding sequence is TGTGCCAGCTCACCGGACAGGGCTGGGTCACCCCTCCACTTT.

There are a few counts of this clone. This same CDR3 is encoded by further DNA sequences in the sample. The chain uses TRBV18 and TRBJ1-5, with 7 bases aligning to TRBD1. J lost 2 bases, V lost 2 bases, and 0 bases had no gene match. Germline CDR1 reads KGHSH; CDR2 reads LQKENI. The CDR3 is 14 residues long. In DNA, the CDR3 is TGTGCCAGCTCACCAGACAGGGGCAATCAGCCCCAGCATTTT. Residues: CASSPDRGNQPQHF.

The chain uses TRBV12-5 and TRBJ1-5; D uncertain. This CDR3 is 13 amino acids long. Trimming took 5 bases from V and 5 from J, leaving 10 bases between them. CDR1 is LGHNT, CDR2 FRNRAP, per germline. The chain's CDR3 is CASGREMDQPQHF. The CDR3 DNA sequence: TGTGCTAGTGGTAGGGAGATGGATCAGCCCCAGCATTTT.

The chain employs TRBV19 and TRBJ1-5; no clear D. Germline CDR1 LNHDA, CDR2 SQIVND (reference sequence). V lost 10 bases and J lost 0, with 19 bases in between. The CDR3 extends over 16 amino acids. This chain's CDR3 is CATLPRLVNSNQPQHF. CDR3 sequence (DNA): TGTGCCACCCTGCCGCGCCTAGTAAATAGCAATCAGCCCCAGCATTTT.